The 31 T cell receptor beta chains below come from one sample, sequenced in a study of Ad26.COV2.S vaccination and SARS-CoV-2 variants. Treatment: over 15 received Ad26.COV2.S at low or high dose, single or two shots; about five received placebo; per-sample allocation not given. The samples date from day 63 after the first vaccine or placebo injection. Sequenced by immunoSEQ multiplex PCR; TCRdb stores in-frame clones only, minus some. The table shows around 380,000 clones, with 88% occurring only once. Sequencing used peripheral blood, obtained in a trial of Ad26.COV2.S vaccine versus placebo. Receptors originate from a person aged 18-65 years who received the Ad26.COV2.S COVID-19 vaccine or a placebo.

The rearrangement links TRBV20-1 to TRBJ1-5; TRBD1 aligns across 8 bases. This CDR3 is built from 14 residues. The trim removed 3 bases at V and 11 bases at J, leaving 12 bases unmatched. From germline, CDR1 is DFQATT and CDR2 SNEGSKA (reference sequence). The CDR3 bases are TGCAGTGCTAGTAGCACAGGGGGGTCCCTGACCCAGCATTTT. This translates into CSASSTGGSLTQHF.

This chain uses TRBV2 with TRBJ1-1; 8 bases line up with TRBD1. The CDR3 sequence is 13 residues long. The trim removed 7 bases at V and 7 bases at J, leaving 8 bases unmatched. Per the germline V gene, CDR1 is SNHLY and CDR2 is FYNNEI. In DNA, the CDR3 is TGTGCCAGCACCCAGGGGGCGATTGGTGAAGCTTTCTTT. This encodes CASTQGAIGEAFF.

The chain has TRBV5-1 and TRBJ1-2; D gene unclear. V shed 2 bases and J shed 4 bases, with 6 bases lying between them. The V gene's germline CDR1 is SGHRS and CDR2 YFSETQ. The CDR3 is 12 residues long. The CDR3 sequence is CASSFSSYGYTF. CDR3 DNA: TGCGCCAGCAGCTTCTCGAGCTATGGCTACACCTTC.

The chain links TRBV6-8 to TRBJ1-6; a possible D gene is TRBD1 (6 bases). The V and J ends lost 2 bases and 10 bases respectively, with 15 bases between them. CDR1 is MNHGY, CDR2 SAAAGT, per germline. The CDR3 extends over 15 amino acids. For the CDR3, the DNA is TGTGCCAGCAGTTACATCTCCAGGGGCGCATCACCCCTCCACTTT. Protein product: CASSYISRGASPLHF.

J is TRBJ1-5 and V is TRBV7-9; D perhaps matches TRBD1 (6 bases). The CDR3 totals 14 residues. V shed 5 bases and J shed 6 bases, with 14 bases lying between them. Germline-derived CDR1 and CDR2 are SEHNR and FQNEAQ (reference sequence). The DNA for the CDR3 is TGTGCCAGCAGCCCAGGGGTTACGGTTCAGCCCCAGCATTTT. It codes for CASSPGVTVQPQHF.

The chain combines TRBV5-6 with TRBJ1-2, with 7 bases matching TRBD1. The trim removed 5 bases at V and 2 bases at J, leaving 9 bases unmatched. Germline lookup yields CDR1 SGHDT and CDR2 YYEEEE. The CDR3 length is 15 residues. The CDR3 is CASRKTGTANYGYTF. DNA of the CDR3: TGTGCCAGCAGGAAGACCGGGACAGCAAACTATGGCTACACCTTC.

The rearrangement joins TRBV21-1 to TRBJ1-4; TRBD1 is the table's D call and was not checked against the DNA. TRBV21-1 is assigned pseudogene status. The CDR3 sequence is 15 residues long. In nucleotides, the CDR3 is TGTGCCAGCAGCCCCAGGGGGGCGCCCGATGAAAAACTGTTTTTT. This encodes CASSPRGAPDEKLFF.

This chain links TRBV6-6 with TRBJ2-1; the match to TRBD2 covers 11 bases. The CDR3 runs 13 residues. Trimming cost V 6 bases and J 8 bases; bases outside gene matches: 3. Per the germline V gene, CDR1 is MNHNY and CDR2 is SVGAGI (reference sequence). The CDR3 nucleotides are TGTGCCAGCAGCATACTAGCGGGGGATGAGCAGTTCTTC. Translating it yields CASSILAGDEQFF.

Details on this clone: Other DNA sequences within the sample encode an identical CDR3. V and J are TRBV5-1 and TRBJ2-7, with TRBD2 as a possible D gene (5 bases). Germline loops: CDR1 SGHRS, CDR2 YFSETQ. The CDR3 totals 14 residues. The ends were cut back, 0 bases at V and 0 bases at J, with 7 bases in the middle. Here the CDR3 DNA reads TGCGCCAGCAGCTTGGCGGGAAGCTCCTACGAGCAGTACTTC. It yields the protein CASSLAGSSYEQYF.

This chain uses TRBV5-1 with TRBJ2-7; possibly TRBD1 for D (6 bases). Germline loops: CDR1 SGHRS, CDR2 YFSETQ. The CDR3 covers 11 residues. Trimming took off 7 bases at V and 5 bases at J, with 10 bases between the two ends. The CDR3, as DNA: TGCGCCAGCTCCACAGGGAACGAGCAGTACTTC. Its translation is CASSTGNEQYF. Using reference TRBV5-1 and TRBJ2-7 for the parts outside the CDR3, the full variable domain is KAGVTQTPRYLIKTRGQQVTLSCSPISGHRSVSWYQQTPGQGLQFLFEYFSETQRNKGNFPGRFSGRQFSNSRSEMNVSTLELGDSALYLCASSTGNEQYFGPGTRLTVT.

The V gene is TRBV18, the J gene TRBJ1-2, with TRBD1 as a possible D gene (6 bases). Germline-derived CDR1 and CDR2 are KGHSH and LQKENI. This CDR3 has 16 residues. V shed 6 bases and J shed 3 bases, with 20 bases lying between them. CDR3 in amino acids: CASSPTPGDLYYGYTF. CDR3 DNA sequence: TGTGCCAGCTCGCCAACTCCAGGGGACCTATACTATGGCTACACCTTC.

The CDR3 spells CATRGSGGQETQYF. CDR3 coding DNA: TGTGCCACTCGGGGGTCGGGCGGACAAGAGACCCAGTACTTC. V gene TRBV6-5 combines with J gene TRBJ2-5; tentatively, D is TRBD2 (6 bases). Germline-derived CDR1 and CDR2 are MNHEY and SVGAGI. V shed 10 bases and J shed 2 bases, with 17 bases lying between them. This CDR3 comprises 14 residues.

CDR3 DNA: TGTGCCAGCAGTTTAGGACAGGGGAGTGAAAAACTGTTTTTT. Translation gives CASSLGQGSEKLFF. The chain recombines TRBV27 with TRBJ1-4; 9 bases map to TRBD1. With V trimmed by 2 bases and J by 7 bases, 2 bases remained unmatched. Germline lookup yields CDR1 MNHEY and CDR2 SMNVEV (reference sequence). This CDR3 contains 14 residues.

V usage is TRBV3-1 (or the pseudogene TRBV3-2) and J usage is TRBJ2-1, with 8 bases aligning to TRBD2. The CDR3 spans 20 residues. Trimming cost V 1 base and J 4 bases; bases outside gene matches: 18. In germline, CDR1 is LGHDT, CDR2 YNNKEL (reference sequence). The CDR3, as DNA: TGTGCCAGCAGCCAAGTCCTCTTTATAGTACGGGGGGGCCGATACAATGAGCAGTTCTTC. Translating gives CASSQVLFIVRGGRYNEQFF.

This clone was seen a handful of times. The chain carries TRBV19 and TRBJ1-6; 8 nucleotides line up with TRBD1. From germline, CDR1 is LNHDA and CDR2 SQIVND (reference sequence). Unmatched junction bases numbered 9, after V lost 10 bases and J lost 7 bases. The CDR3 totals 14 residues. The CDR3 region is CATEAGTGNSPLHF. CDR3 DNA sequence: TGTGCCACCGAGGCGGGGACAGGAAATTCACCCCTCCACTTT.

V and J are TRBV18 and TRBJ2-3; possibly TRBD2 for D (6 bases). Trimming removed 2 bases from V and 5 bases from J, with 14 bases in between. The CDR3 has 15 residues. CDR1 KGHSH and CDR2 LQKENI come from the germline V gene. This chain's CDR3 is CASSPGRGGLDTQYF. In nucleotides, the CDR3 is TGTGCCAGCTCACCAGGAAGGGGAGGCCTAGATACGCAGTATTTT.

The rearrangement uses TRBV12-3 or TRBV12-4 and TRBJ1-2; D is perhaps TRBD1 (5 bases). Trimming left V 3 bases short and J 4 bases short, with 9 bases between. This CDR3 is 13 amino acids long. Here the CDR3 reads CASSLGDRYGYTF. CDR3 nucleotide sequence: TGTGCCAGCAGTTTGGGGGACCGCTATGGCTACACCTTC.

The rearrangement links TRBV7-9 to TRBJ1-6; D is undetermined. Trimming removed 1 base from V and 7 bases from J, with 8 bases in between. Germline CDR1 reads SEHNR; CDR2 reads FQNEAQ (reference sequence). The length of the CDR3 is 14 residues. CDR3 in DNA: TGTGCCAGCAGCTTAGTGGCCTCAAATTCACCCCTCCACTTT. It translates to CASSLVASNSPLHF.

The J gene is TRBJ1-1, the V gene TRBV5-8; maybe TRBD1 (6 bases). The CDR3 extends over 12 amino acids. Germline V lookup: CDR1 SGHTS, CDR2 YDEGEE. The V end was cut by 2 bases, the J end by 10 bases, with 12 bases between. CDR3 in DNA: TGTGCCAGCAGCTTCAACAGGGAAGGAGCTTTCTTT. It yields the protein CASSFNREGAFF.

CDR3 DNA sequence: TGTGCCATCAGTGAGTCACAGACAGTGGCCTACGAGCAGTACTTC. Protein product: CAISESQTVAYEQYF. The chain combines TRBV10-3 with TRBJ2-7; D may be TRBD1 (5 bases). Germline CDR1 and CDR2: ENHRY and SYGVKD. V gave up 0 bases and J gave up 2 bases, with 11 bases separating them. This CDR3 is 15 amino acids long.

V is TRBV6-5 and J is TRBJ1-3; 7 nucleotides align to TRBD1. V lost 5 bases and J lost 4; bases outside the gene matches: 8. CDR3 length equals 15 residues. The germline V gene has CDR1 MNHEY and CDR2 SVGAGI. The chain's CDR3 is CASSPTGARGNTIYF. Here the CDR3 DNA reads TGTGCCAGCAGTCCCACAGGGGCAAGAGGAAACACCATATATTTT.

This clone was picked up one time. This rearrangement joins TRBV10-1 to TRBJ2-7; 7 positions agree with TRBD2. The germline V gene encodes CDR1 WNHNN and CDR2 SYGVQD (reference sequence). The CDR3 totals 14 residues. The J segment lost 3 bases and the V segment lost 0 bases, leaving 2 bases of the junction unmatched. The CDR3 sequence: CASSESGTNYEQYF. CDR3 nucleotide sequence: TGCGCCAGCAGTGAGTCCGGGACTAACTACGAGCAGTACTTC.

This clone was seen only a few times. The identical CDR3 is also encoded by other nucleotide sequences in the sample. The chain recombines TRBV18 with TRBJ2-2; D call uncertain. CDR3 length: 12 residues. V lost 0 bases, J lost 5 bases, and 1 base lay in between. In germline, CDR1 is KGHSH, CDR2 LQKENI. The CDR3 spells CASSPPTGELFF. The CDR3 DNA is TGTGCCAGCTCACCACCGACCGGGGAGCTGTTTTTT. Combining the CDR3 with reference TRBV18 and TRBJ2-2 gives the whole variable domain NAGVMQNPRHLVRRRGQEARLRCSPMKGHSHVYWYRQLPEEGLKFMVYLQKENIIDESGMPKERFSAEFPKEGPSILRIQQVVRGDSAAYFCASSPPTGELFFGEGSRLTVL.

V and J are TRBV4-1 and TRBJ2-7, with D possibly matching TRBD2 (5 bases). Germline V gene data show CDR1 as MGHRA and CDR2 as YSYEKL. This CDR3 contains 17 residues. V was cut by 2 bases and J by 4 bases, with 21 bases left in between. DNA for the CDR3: TGCGCCAGCAGCCAATACAACCTACCGGGAAGAGGGTACGAGCAGTACTTC. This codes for CASSQYNLPGRGYEQYF.

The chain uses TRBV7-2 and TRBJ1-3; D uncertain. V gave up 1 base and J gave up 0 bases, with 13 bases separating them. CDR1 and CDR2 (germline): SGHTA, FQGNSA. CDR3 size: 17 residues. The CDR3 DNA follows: TGTGCCAGCAGCTTAGTGGCGCAGGATAGCTCTGGAAACACCATATATTTT. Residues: CASSLVAQDSSGNTIYF.

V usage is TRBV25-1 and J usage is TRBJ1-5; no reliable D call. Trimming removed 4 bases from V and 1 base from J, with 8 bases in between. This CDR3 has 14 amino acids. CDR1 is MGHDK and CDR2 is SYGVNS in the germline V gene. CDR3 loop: CASSGTESNQPQHF. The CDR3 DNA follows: TGTGCCAGCAGTGGAACAGAAAGCAATCAGCCCCAGCATTTT.

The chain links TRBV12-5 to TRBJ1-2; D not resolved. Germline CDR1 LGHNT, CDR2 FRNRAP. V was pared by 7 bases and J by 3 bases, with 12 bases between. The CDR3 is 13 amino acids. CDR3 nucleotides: TGTGCTAGTGTCCCGATCACGCACTATGGCTACACCTTC. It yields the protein CASVPITHYGYTF.

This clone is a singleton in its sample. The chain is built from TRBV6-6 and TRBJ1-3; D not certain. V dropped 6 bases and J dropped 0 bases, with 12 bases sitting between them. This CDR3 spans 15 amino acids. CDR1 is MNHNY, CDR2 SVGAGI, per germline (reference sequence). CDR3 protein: CASRPTTNSGNTIYF. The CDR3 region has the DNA TGTGCCAGCAGACCGACGACAAACTCTGGAAACACCATATATTTT.

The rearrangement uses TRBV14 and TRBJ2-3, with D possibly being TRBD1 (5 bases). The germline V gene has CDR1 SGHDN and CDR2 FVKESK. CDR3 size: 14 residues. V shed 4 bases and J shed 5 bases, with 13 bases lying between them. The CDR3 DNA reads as TGTGCCAGCAGCCGGGCAGGGCGAAAAGATACGCAGTATTTT. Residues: CASSRAGRKDTQYF.

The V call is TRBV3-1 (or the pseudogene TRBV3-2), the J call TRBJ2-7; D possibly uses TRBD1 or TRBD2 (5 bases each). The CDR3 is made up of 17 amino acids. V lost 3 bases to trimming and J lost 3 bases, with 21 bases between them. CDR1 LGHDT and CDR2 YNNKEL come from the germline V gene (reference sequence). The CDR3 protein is CASSHVGLMGVHYEQYF. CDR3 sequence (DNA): TGTGCCAGCAGCCATGTGGGGCTGATGGGAGTCCACTACGAGCAGTACTTC.

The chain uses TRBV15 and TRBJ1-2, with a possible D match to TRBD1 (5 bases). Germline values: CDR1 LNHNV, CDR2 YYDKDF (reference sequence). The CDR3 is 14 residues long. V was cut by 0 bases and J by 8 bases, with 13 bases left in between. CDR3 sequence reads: CATSRDKGSYGYTF. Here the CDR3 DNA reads TGTGCCACCAGCAGAGATAAGGGGTCATACGGCTACACCTTC.